Sequencing of this TCR beta chain was carried out in a study of T cells expressing NK-cell markers. About the study: Investigators obtained TCR beta repertoires from sorted CD3+CD56+NKG2C+, CD3+CD56+NKG2C- and CD3+CD56-NKG2C+ T cells. Findings of the study overall: One observes that, in a handful of donors, these clonotypes were also the leading ones within the CD3+CD56-NKG2C+ fraction. There remained a lack of clarity about HCMV specificity of expanded NKG2C+ T cell clones.

A 5'RACE template switching approach incorporating UMIs was used to make TCR beta cDNA. From the 5' RACE reads, TCRdb lists one entry per CDR3 protein and no DNA. The clone table shows a few hundred thousand distinct CDR3 sequences, with the ten largest holding approximately 4%. Points on this clonotype: Its specificity is not known.

In germline, CDR1 is LNHDA, CDR2 SQIVND (reference sequence). The CDR3 sequence is 15 residues long. The sequence derives from a man between 18 and 29 years old in good health. The chain links TRBV19 to TRBJ1-3. Sequenced material: blood T cells: a sorted CD56 or NKG2C T cell subset, CD4+ or CD8+ T cells, or bulk PBMC T cells (not recorded which). The CDR3 region is CASRERTEAGNTIYF.